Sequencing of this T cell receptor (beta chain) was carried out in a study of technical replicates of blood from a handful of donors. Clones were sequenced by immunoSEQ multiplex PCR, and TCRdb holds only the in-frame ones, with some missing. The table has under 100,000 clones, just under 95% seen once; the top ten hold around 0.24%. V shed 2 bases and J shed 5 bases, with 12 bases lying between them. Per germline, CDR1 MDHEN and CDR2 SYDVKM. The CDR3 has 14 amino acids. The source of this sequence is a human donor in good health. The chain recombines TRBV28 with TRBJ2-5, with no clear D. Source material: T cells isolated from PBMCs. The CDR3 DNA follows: TGTGCCAGCAGTTTAAGAACCCTCGGGGAGACCCAGTACTTC. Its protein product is CASSLRTLGETQYF.